The subject of this entry is one T cell receptor beta chain. The antigen remains unidentified. Only in-frame clones appear in the TCRdb table, and some are missing; sequencing was by immunoSEQ multiplex PCR. The sample has tens of thousands of clones; around 90% are singletons. Thawed PBMCs were FACS-sorted into unstimulated CD4+CD25+CD127- regulatory T cells, CD4+CD25- non-regulatory cells, CD4 and CD8 cells. An overnight rest at 37°C with 200 IU/ml IL-2 preceded regulatory T cell sorting from thawed PBMCs. This record comes from a study of Tregs in tolerant kidney transplant recipients. Study context: Recipients received nonmyeloablative bone marrow transplants from related graft donors, with transient mixed chimerism. General study results and limits: Validation in larger populations is needed because few patients were studied.

The CDR3 loop spans 15 amino acids. Deletions cut 0 bases from V and 8 bases from J, with 15 bases between. Germline V gene data show CDR1 as SGHRS and CDR2 as YFSETQ. The chain links TRBV5-1 to TRBJ2-1, with D hard to call. The clonotype comes from a human donor who received a combined kidney and bone marrow transplant. The sequenced sample was Tregs from blood, obtained before the transplant. The CDR3, as DNA: TGCGCCAGCAGCTTGGCGTCAGCCGGTGGGGATGAGCAGTTCTTC. It translates to CASSLASAGGDEQFF.